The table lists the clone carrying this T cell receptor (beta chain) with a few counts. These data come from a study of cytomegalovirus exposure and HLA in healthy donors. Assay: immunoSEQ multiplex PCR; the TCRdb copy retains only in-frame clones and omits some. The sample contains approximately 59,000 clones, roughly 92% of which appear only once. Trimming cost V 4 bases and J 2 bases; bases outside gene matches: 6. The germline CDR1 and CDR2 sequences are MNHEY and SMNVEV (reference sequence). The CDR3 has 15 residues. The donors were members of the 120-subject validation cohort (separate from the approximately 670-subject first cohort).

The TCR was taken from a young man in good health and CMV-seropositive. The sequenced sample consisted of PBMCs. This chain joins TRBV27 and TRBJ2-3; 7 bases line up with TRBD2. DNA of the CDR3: TGTGCCAGCAGTTCCACGGGAGGCCCCACAGATACGCAGTATTTT. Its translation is CASSSTGGPTDTQYF.